A selection of T cell receptor beta chains follows, all from one sample in a study of control samples from healthy donors and cancer patients. Sequencing used immunoSEQ multiplex PCR; TCRdb keeps in-frame clones, though not all of them. The data show some 44,000 clones, roughly 77% seen once. The sequenced sample consisted of formalin-fixed, paraffin-embedded tissue. These receptors came from a male donor with melanoma. The CDR3 runs from the conserved cysteine through the conserved F or W. The order of the fields is J gene, D gene, V gene, clone size, CDR3 protein, CDR3 DNA. A D gene is named only where the DNA matches it firmly. The size entry is marked missing in some rows and otherwise reads once, few, many or a size class.

>TRBJ2-1|NA|TRBV27|NA
CASSFADLQYEQFF
TGTGCCAGCAGTTTCGCCGACCTACAATATGAGCAGTTCTTC
>TRBJ2-3|NA|TRBV15|NA
CATSRDSTIYTQYF
TGTGCCACCAGCAGGGACAGCACCATCTATACGCAGTATTTT
>TRBJ1-2|TRBD1|TRBV10-3|NA
CAISLIKTGSSYGYTF
TGTGCCATCAGTCTTATAAAGACAGGGTCGAGCTATGGCTACACCTTC
>TRBJ2-4|NA|TRBV6-5|once
CASSLVAEIKNIQYF
TGTGCCAGCAGTTTAGTAGCGGAGATCAAAAACATTCAGTACTTC
>TRBJ2-5|NA|TRBV18|few
CASSPRRSLEETQYF
TGTGCCAGCTCACCTCGTCGGAGTCTGGAGGAGACCCAGTACTTC
>TRBJ2-4|TRBD2|TRBV9|NA
CASSVEDRVGTSGKKNIQYF
TGTGCCAGCAGCGTGGAGGACAGGGTAGGGACTAGCGGGAAAAAAAACATTCAGTACTTC
>TRBJ1-4|NA|TRBV19|NA
CASSIVGATNEKLFF
TGTGCCAGTAGTATAGTCGGCGCAACTAATGAAAAACTGTTTTTT
>TRBJ2-2|TRBD2|TRBV29-1|NA
CSVEELAGVTGELFF
TGCAGCGTTGAAGAGCTAGCGGGAGTCACCGGGGAGCTGTTTTTT
>TRBJ1-5|NA|TRBV12-3/TRBV12-4|NA
CASSLRFQPQHF
TGTGCCAGCAGTCTCAGGTTTCAGCCCCAGCATTTT
>TRBJ1-5|NA|TRBV3-1/TRBV3-2|NA
CASSQSTENNQPQHF
TGTGCCAGCAGCCAGTCGACAGAGAATAATCAGCCCCAGCATTTT
>TRBJ2-7|TRBD2|TRBV2|NA
CALKEAGGSYEQYF
TGTGCGCTTAAGGAGGCGGGAGGCTCCTACGAGCAGTACTTC
>TRBJ2-7|NA|TRBV3-1/TRBV3-2|few
CASSQALYGREQYF
TGTGCCAGCAGCCAAGCACTTTATGGGAGGGAGCAGTACTTC